This T cell receptor (beta chain) was recorded in a study of neurological immune-mediated disorders. The study's findings and limits: The absence of any CDR3 amino acid sequence shared by expanded clones across subjects suggests that repertoires were private in all groups. Phylogenetic grouping placed 18 of 34 multiple sclerosis patients' repertoires in one related-CDR3 cluster, a possible signature.

By 5'RACE with 10-nucleotide random UMIs, the cDNA was made. In TCRdb, the 5' RACE reads were re-called with MiXCR into one record per CDR3 protein. The top ten clones hold about 2.6% of a sample with 50,000 to 75,000 distinct CDR3 sequences, approximately 4.2% of them seen once. PBMCs stored at -80 C, numbering 2 million, were the origin of the unsorted libraries. This clonotype was counted at least ten times. Its antigen remains unidentified. V shed 0 bases and J shed 6 bases, with 12 bases lying between them. Germline CDR1 reads MGHRA; CDR2 reads YSYEKL. This CDR3 is built from 14 residues. The V and J genes are TRBV4-1 and TRBJ2-7; tentative D call: TRBD2 (6 bases). Specimen: PBMCs. This receptor was identified in a man aged 50 or older with multiple sclerosis. The CDR3 nucleotides read TGCGCCAGCAGCCAAGAGCGGGGCTTTTTCGAGCAGTACTTC. Translated, it gives CASSQERGFFEQYF.